This T cell receptor (beta chain) was sequenced for a study of control samples from healthy donors and cancer patients. There are 13 residues in the CDR3. The ends were cut back, 6 bases at V and 3 bases at J, with 11 bases in the middle. The protocol was immunoSEQ multiplex PCR, while the TCRdb copy is restricted to in-frame clones and leaves out a portion. The table has approximately 90,000 clones, 88% seen once; the top ten hold around an eighth. The chain uses TRBV12-3 or TRBV12-4 and TRBJ1-1; TRBD1 might be the D (6 bases). This clonotype originated in a woman in her seventies in good health. The sample comprised blood. The CDR3 nucleotides read TGTGCCAGCAGCTTGGACAGCCACACTGAAGCTTTCTTT. This gives the protein CASSLDSHTEAFF.